This T cell receptor (beta chain) was sequenced for a study of cytomegalovirus exposure and HLA in healthy donors. The PCR employed 60 Vbeta primers together with 13 Jbeta primers. Repertoires were generated with immunoSEQ multiplex PCR, while TCRdb's copy carries only in-frame clones and drops some. Of 220,000 or so clones in the sample, about 78% are singletons; the top ten hold 3.8%. After removal of 7 bases from V and 2 bases from J, the junction contained 6 bases not matched to a gene. The germline V gene has CDR1 SNHLY and CDR2 FYNNEI. The CDR3 length is 14 residues. A word on this clone: Its matching antigen is unknown.

General observations from the study: Evidence from a later analysis indicated that most CMV-associated TCR beta chains looked HLA-restricted.

The chain recombines TRBV2 with TRBJ1-2; 8 nucleotides match TRBD1. The TCR was taken from a male donor in good health and CMV-seronegative. Sequenced input: PBMCs. This CDR3 is CASTSGTGNYGYTF. Written as DNA, the CDR3 is TGTGCCAGCACCTCCGGGACAGGAAACTATGGCTACACCTTC.